A selection of T cell receptor beta chains follows, all from one sample in a study of blood T cells in healthy people across ages. TCRdb re-derived calls from the 5' RACE reads in MiXCR, one entry per CDR3 protein. The sample lists about 1,400,000 distinct CDR3 sequences, roughly 64% occurring once. Source material: blood. The receptors originated from a man aged 18 to 30 in good health. The CDR3 runs from the conserved cysteine through the conserved F or W. A D gene is named only where the DNA matches it firmly. Clone size, where shown, is once, few, many, or a class for clones that have expanded.

few	TRBJ2-1	TRBV5-1	-	CASSRSGENEQFF	TGCGCCAGCAGCCGGTCAGGGGAGAATGAGCAGTTCTTC
-	TRBJ2-1	TRBV6-1	-	CASSEATEPYNEQFF	TGTGCCAGCAGTGAAGCTACGGAACCCTACAATGAGCAGTTCTTC
-	TRBJ2-3	TRBV20-1	TRBD2	CSASAAGGPDTQYF	TGCAGTGCTAGTGCAGCGGGGGGCCCAGATACGCAGTATTTT
-	TRBJ2-3	TRBV10-3	-	CAIRTSTVLDMEYF	TGTGCCATCAGAACTAGCACGGTTCTAGATATGGAGTATTTT
-	TRBJ2-3	TRBV25-1	TRBD2	CASSEYPGLADSTDTQYF	TGTGCCAGCAGTGAATACCCCGGACTAGCGGATAGCACAGATACGCAGTATTTT
-	TRBJ2-1	TRBV11-1	TRBD2	CASSSTSPGGRPGGSYNEQFF	TGTGCCAGCAGCTCGACAAGCCCCGGCGGGAGGCCCGGGGGGTCCTACAATGAGCAGTTCTTC
-	TRBJ2-5	TRBV7-9	-	CASSFYTGNRHQETQYF	TGTGCCAGCAGCTTTTATACCGGGAACAGGCATCAAGAGACCCAGTACTTC
-	TRBJ2-1	TRBV28	TRBD2	CASSPGLAGKYNEQFF	TGTGCCAGCAGTCCCGGACTAGCGGGGAAATACAATGAGCAGTTCTTC
few	TRBJ2-3	TRBV29-1	-	CSVERLPTDTQYF	TGCAGCGTTGAACGGCTTCCCACAGATACGCAGTATTTT
-	TRBJ2-1	TRBV12-3/TRBV12-4	TRBD1	CASSSPSGQSYNEQFF	TGTGCCAGCAGTTCCCCATCGGGACAGTCCTACAATGAGCAGTTCTTC
-	TRBJ1-2	TRBV28	-	CASSTNLGISGYTF	TGTGCCAGCAGTACGAATTTGGGGATTTCAGGCTACACCTTC
few	TRBJ1-6	TRBV4-1	-	CASSQDGLGSSLHF	TGCGCCAGCAGCCAAGACGGATTAGGCTCTTCTCTCCACTTT
-	TRBJ1-5	TRBV6-1	-	CASSEVGYRDQPQHF	TGTGCCAGCAGTGAGGTAGGGTATAGGGATCAGCCCCAGCATTTT
-	TRBJ1-2	TRBV20-1	-	CSAYAANYGYTF	TGCAGTGCTTACGCAGCTAACTATGGCTACACCTTC
-	TRBJ2-7	TRBV28	-	CASRFRGDYEQYF	TGTGCCAGCCGGTTCAGGGGAGACTACGAGCAGTACTTC
few	TRBJ1-2	TRBV28	-	CASSTGLRLGNGYTF	TGTGCCAGCAGTACCGGTTTGAGGCTGGGAAATGGCTACACCTTC
-	TRBJ2-7	TRBV7-9	TRBD1	CASSFTPGQGSYEQYF	TGTGCCAGCAGCTTCACGCCGGGACAGGGCTCCTACGAGCAGTACTTC
-	TRBJ1-4	TRBV12-3/TRBV12-4	-	CASRRGTKLRLFF	TGTGCCAGCAGACGTGGGACCAAACTCCGACTGTTTTTT
-	TRBJ2-5	TRBV15	-	CATSSWEQTQYF	TGTGCCACCAGCAGTTGGGAGCAGACCCAGTACTTC
few	TRBJ2-3	TRBV6-7	-	CATPLDGTDTQYF	TGTGCCACCCCTTTGGACGGCACAGATACGCAGTATTTT
-	TRBJ2-1	TRBV7-2	-	CASSLQYNEQFF	TGTGCCAGCAGCTTACAGTACAATGAGCAGTTCTTC
-	TRBJ1-1	TRBV12-3/TRBV12-4	-	CATMRTRDTEAFF	TGTGCCACCATGAGGACGAGGGACACTGAAGCTTTCTTT
-	TRBJ2-2	TRBV25-1	-	CASSALERTGELFF	TGTGCCAGCAGTGCACTGGAGCGCACCGGGGAGCTGTTTTTT
-	TRBJ1-5	TRBV21-1	-	CASSKGSDSNQPQHF	TGTGCCAGCAGCAAAGGATCAGATAGCAATCAGCCCCAGCATTTT
-	TRBJ2-5	TRBV3-1	TRBD2	CASSPPSGRAPETQYF	TGTGCCAGCAGCCCTCCTAGCGGGAGGGCCCCAGAGACCCAGTACTTC
-	TRBJ2-1	TRBV20-1	TRBD2	CSATTAGGLNEQFF	TGCAGTGCTACTACAGCGGGAGGTCTGAATGAGCAGTTCTTC
-	TRBJ2-3	TRBV20-1	-	CSARILTDTQYF	TGCAGTGCTAGAATCCTCACAGATACGCAGTATTTT
-	TRBJ1-2	TRBV12-3/TRBV12-4	-	CASSFLPHGYTF	TGTGCCAGCAGTTTTTTACCCCATGGCTACACCTTC
-	TRBJ2-1	TRBV25-1	-	CASSGGDSSYNEQFF	TGTGCCAGCAGTGGGGGGGACAGCTCCTACAATGAGCAGTTCTTC
-	TRBJ1-1	TRBV5-1	-	CASSFGLQGSPGSNTEAFF	TGCGCCAGCAGCTTCGGGTTACAGGGATCGCCGGGATCGAACACTGAAGCTTTCTTT
-	TRBJ1-1	TRBV21-1	-	CASSKDRDPEAFF	TGTGCCAGCAGCAAAGATAGGGACCCTGAAGCTTTCTTT
once	TRBJ2-3	TRBV5-6	-	CASSLGVALITDTQYF	TGTGCCAGCAGCTTGGGAGTAGCCCTCATCACAGATACGCAGTATTTT
few	TRBJ2-4	TRBV4-3	TRBD1	CASSQDNRGKNIQYF	TGCGCCAGCAGCCAAGACAACAGGGGCAAAAACATTCAGTACTTC
-	TRBJ2-3	TRBV13	-	CASSSRDLGTDTQYF	TGTGCCAGCAGCTCCCGGGACCTCGGGACAGATACGCAGTATTTT
-	TRBJ2-7	TRBV21-1	-	CASSACDEQYF	TGTGCCAGCAGCGCGTGCGACGAGCAGTACTTC
once	TRBJ1-1	TRBV6-1	-	CASTLTGTTVFGTEAFF	TGTGCCAGCACCTTAACCGGGACAACAGTGTTCGGCACTGAAGCTTTCTTT
few	TRBJ2-3	TRBV6-2/TRBV6-3	-	CASSSGPPDTQYF	TGTGCCAGCAGTTCCGGACCCCCAGATACGCAGTATTTT
-	TRBJ2-7	TRBV29-1	-	CSATGFQSSYEQYF	TGCAGCGCTACAGGGTTTCAGAGCTCCTACGAGCAGTACTTC
-	TRBJ2-2	TRBV4-3	TRBD1	CASSQDWITGANTGELFF	TGCGCCAGCAGCCAAGATTGGATTACAGGGGCGAACACCGGGGAGCTGTTTTTT
-	TRBJ2-5	TRBV2	-	CASKAERGETQYF	TGTGCCAGCAAAGCCGAACGGGGGGAGACCCAGTACTTC
few	TRBJ2-7	TRBV20-1	TRBD2	CSARLAGGHEQYF	TGCAGTGCTAGACTAGCGGGAGGGCACGAGCAGTACTTC